These 10 T cell receptor beta chains came from one sample sequenced in a study of cytomegalovirus exposure and HLA in healthy donors. PCR used 60 Vbeta primers and 13 Jbeta primers. Clones were read by immunoSEQ multiplex PCR, and TCRdb kept only the in-frame ones, dropping some. The sample carries around 33,000 clones, 35% to 55% recorded once. Source material: PBMCs. All receptors derive from a woman between 45 and 65 years old in good health and CMV-seronegative.

This clone was detected only a few times. The V call is TRBV11-1, the J call TRBJ2-1; 13 bases agree with TRBD2. Losses at the gene ends were 5 bases for V and 7 bases for J; bases not matched to a gene: 8. Germline lookup yields CDR1 SGHAT and CDR2 FQDESV (reference sequence). CDR3 size: 16 residues. CDR3 nucleotides: TGTGCCAGCAGCCACTGGACTAGCGGGAGTGGGAATGAGCAGTTCTTC. Protein product: CASSHWTSGSGNEQFF. Combining the CDR3 with reference TRBV11-1 and TRBJ2-1 gives the whole variable domain EAEVAQSPRYKITEKSQAVAFWCDPISGHATLYWYRQILGQGPELLVQFQDESVVDDSQLPKDRFSAERLKGVDSTLKIQPAELGDSAMYLCASSHWTSGSGNEQFFGPGTRLTVL.

Here the CDR3 DNA reads TGTGCCAGCAGCCACACAGGGGCCGGGACTAGAGCCGAGCAGTACTTC. It yields the protein CASSHTGAGTRAEQYF. The V gene is TRBV7-9, the J gene TRBJ2-7; the D gene is possibly TRBD2 (8 bases). V was clipped by 5 bases and J by 6 bases, with 23 bases between them. CDR1 and CDR2 from the germline V gene are SEHNR and FQNEAQ (reference sequence). The CDR3 is 16 amino acids.

This clone was seen a handful of times. V gene TRBV7-3 combines with J gene TRBJ1-1; D remains unclear. CDR1 SGHTA and CDR2 FQGTGA come from the germline V gene. CDR3 size: 14 residues. V was cut by 2 bases and J by 4 bases, with 11 bases left in between. CDR3 sequence reads: CASSLVGEGTEAFF. The CDR3 region has the DNA TGTGCCAGCAGCTTAGTCGGCGAGGGCACTGAAGCTTTCTTT.

This clone has a handful of counts. The V gene is TRBV18, the J gene TRBJ1-1; 7 positions agree with TRBD1. CDR3 length equals 15 residues. Germline V gene lookup returns CDR1 KGHSH and CDR2 LQKENI. V was pared by 6 bases and J by 9 bases, with 16 bases of the junction left unmatched. This chain's CDR3 is CASSPTGRGQDQAFF. The CDR3 region has the DNA TGTGCCAGCTCCCCCACAGGAAGAGGACAGGACCAAGCTTTCTTT. Filled out from reference TRBV18 and TRBJ1-1, the complete variable domain reads NAGVMQNPRHLVRRRGQEARLRCSPMKGHSHVYWYRQLPEEGLKFMVYLQKENIIDESGMPKERFSAEFPKEGPSILRIQQVVRGDSAAYFCASSPTGRGQDQAFFGQGTRLTVV.

The chain uses TRBV9 and TRBJ2-7; D might be TRBD2 (5 bases). V was pared by 0 bases and J by 2 bases, with 15 bases between. The CDR3 runs 16 residues. Germline CDR1 and CDR2: SGDLS and YYNGEE. CDR3 region: CASSVGVRESTYEQYF. DNA of the CDR3: TGTGCCAGCAGCGTAGGAGTTCGGGAATCAACCTACGAGCAGTACTTC.

This clone was picked up a small number of times. V and J are TRBV7-9 and TRBJ1-1; D gene unclear. The CDR3 has 14 amino acids. Germline lookup yields CDR1 SEHNR and CDR2 FQNEAQ (reference sequence). V dropped 4 bases and J dropped 3 bases, with 12 bases sitting between them. CDR3 nucleotide sequence: TGTGCCAGCAGCTCAACAAATGCGGACACTGAAGCTTTCTTT. Translated, it gives CASSSTNADTEAFF.

This clone was seen a handful of times. In nucleotides, the CDR3 is TGTGCCAGCGACCAGGGGGCGCAGAAACTGTTTTTT. It translates to CASDQGAQKLFF. The rearrangement uses TRBV6-5 and TRBJ1-4; 8 bases fit TRBD1. The germline gives CDR1 MNHEY, CDR2 SVGAGI. CDR3 size: 12 residues. Losses at the gene ends were 8 bases for V and 11 bases for J; bases not matched to a gene: 7.

The chain employs TRBV18 and TRBJ2-7; D is ambiguous. The CDR3 has 14 residues. Deletions cut 3 bases from V and 2 bases from J, with 11 bases between. Germline V gives CDR1 KGHSH, CDR2 LQKENI. The CDR3 DNA follows: TGTGCCAGCTCACCTCGGAGTCTAGCCTACGAGCAGTACTTC. It specifies CASSPRSLAYEQYF.

This clone was found a few times. Within the sample, other DNA sequences also encode this same CDR3. The chain couples TRBV10-1 to TRBJ2-2; 11 nucleotides line up with TRBD1. V was clipped by 8 bases and J by 6 bases; unmatched bases: 5. This CDR3 spans 14 amino acids. The V gene's germline CDR1 is WNHNN and CDR2 SYGVQD (reference sequence). The CDR3 DNA reads TGCGCCAGCGCCTCGGGACAGGGGGCCGGGGAGCTGTTTTTT. Its protein product is CASASGQGAGELFF.

The sample holds a few counts of this clone. The gene calls are TRBV27 and TRBJ2-2, with D perhaps matching TRBD1 (6 bases). Germline loops: CDR1 MNHEY, CDR2 SMNVEV (reference sequence). CDR3 length: 15 amino acids. V dropped 3 bases and J dropped 6 bases, with 14 bases sitting between them. CDR3 loop: CASSFDRLGAGELFF. The CDR3 coding sequence is TGTGCCAGCAGTTTCGACAGGTTAGGCGCCGGGGAGCTGTTTTTT.